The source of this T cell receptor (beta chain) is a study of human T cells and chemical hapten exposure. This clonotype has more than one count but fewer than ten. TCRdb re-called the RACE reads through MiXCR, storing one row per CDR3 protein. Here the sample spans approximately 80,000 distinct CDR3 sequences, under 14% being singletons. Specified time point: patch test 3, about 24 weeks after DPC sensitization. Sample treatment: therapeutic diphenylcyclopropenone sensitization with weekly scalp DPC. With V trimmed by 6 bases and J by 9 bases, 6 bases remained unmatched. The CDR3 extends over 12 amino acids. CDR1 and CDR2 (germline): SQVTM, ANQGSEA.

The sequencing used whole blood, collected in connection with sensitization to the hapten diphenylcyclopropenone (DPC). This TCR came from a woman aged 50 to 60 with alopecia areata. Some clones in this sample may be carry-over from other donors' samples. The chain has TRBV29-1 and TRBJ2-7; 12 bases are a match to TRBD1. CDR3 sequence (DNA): TGCAGCGTCGCCGGGACAGGGGGCAGGCAGTACTTC. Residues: CSVAGTGGRQYF.